What follows are 29 T cell receptor beta chains derived from one specimen sequenced in a study of blood T cells in healthy people across ages. PCR was performed a second time for about 6 to 12 cycles using a sample-barcoded 5' primer and a J-beta primer mix. A single record per CDR3 protein comes from TCRdb applying MiXCR to the 5' RACE reads. The profile shows around 650,000 distinct CDR3 sequences, approximately 40% of them singletons. The sample comprised blood. The receptors derive from an elderly man in good health.

This clonotype came up a few times. The V and J genes are TRBV9 and TRBJ2-7, with D tentatively TRBD2 (5 bases). This CDR3 has 15 residues. From germline, CDR1 is SGDLS and CDR2 YYNGEE. V lost 0 bases and J lost 4, with 14 bases in between. CDR3 amino acids: CASSVAPQRQYEQYF. CDR3 in DNA: TGTGCCAGCAGCGTAGCCCCCCAGCGGCAATACGAGCAGTACTTC.

This chain links TRBV7-8 with TRBJ2-7; D not certain. Per germline, CDR1 SGHVS and CDR2 FQNEAQ. The ends were cut back, 4 bases at V and 0 bases at J, with 13 bases in the middle. This CDR3 spans 15 amino acids. CDR3 loop: CASSSSGWGSYEQYF. CDR3 bases: TGTGCCAGCAGCTCCTCCGGATGGGGCTCCTACGAGCAGTACTTC. The variable domain in full, completed from reference TRBV7-8 and TRBJ2-7, reads GAGVSQSPRYKVAKRGQDVALRCDPISGHVSLFWYQQALGQGPEFLTYFQNEAQLDKSGLPSDRFFAERPEGSVSTLKIQRTQQEDSAVYLCASSSSGWGSYEQYFGPGTRLTVT.

The chain combines TRBV7-2 with TRBJ1-1; D not certain. In germline, CDR1 is SGHTA, CDR2 FQGNSA. Trimming pared 2 bases from V and 2 bases from J, leaving 3 bases between. CDR3 length: 12 amino acids. The CDR3 region has the DNA TGTGCCAGCAGCTTAAGTAACACTGAAGCTTTCTTT. Its translation: CASSLSNTEAFF.

The chain recombines TRBV20-1 with TRBJ1-4; 7 bases are a match to TRBD1. The ends lost 3 bases at V and 3 bases at J; junction bases unmatched: 13. CDR3 size: 17 residues. Germline V gene data show CDR1 as DFQATT and CDR2 as SNEGSKA (reference sequence). This CDR3 is CSASVPGQSAANEKLFF. Here the CDR3 DNA reads TGCAGTGCTAGTGTACCGGGACAGTCCGCAGCTAATGAAAAACTGTTTTTT.

There are a few counts of this clonotype. The rearrangement links TRBV2 to TRBJ2-1; D is possibly TRBD2 (5 bases). The CDR3 totals 11 residues. The V end was cut by 4 bases, the J end by 7 bases, with 5 bases between. The germline V gene encodes CDR1 SNHLY and CDR2 FYNNEI. CDR3 sequence reads: CASSGLNEQFF. In DNA form, the CDR3 reads TGTGCCAGCAGTGGACTAAATGAGCAGTTCTTC.

This clonotype was found once. V is TRBV9 and J is TRBJ1-2; D is unclear. The CDR3 spans 13 residues. Germline loops: CDR1 SGDLS, CDR2 YYNGEE. V lost 3 bases and J lost 5, with 11 bases in between. In nucleotides, the CDR3 is TGTGCCAGCAGCGCCCATGAGGGTTATGGCTACACCTTC. This encodes CASSAHEGYGYTF. The whole variable domain, filled in from reference TRBV9 and TRBJ1-2, reads DSGVTQTPKHLITATGQRVTLRCSPRSGDLSVYWYQQSLDQGLQFLIQYYNGEERAKGNILERFSAQQFPDLHSELNLSSLELGDSALYFCASSAHEGYGYTFGSGTRLTVV.

The chain carries TRBV6-2 or TRBV6-3 and TRBJ2-7, with TRBD2 matching over 7 bases. Germline V gives CDR1 MNHEY, CDR2 SVGEGT. V gave up 6 bases and J gave up 2 bases; unmatched junction bases: 4. CDR3 length equals 13 residues. The CDR3 DNA reads as TGTGCCAGCAGCTCTAGCGGCCCCTACGAGCAGTACTTC. It yields the protein CASSSSGPYEQYF.

This clonotype has only a few counts. The chain carries TRBV6-1 and TRBJ2-3, with 7 bases aligning to TRBD2. Trimming cost V 6 bases and J 0 bases; bases outside gene matches: 9. The length of the CDR3 is 16 residues. Germline lookup yields CDR1 MNHNS and CDR2 SASEGT. The CDR3 bases are TGTGCCAGCAGCCGTCTCCGCGGGAGTAGCACAGATACGCAGTATTTT. The encoded protein is CASSRLRGSSTDTQYF.

This chain joins TRBV20-1 and TRBJ1-1; 11 nucleotides line up with TRBD1. Germline CDR1 and CDR2: DFQATT and SNEGSKA (reference sequence). The V segment lost 5 bases and the J segment 7 bases; nucleotides outside the gene matches: 9. The CDR3 runs 14 residues. CDR3 region: CSAPSGTGGGEAFF. Here the CDR3 DNA reads TGCAGTGCTCCCTCCGGGACAGGGGGAGGTGAAGCTTTCTTT.

This clonotype has ten or more counts. V is TRBV29-1 and J is TRBJ2-3, with TRBD2 identical over 13 bases. After removal of 5 bases from V and 6 bases from J, the junction contained 5 bases not matched to a gene. The CDR3 is made up of 14 amino acids. Germline values: CDR1 SQVTM, CDR2 ANQGSEA. CDR3 residues: CSVTGLAGVDTQYF. DNA for the CDR3: TGCAGCGTTACAGGACTAGCGGGGGTTGATACGCAGTATTTT.

The CDR3 sequence: CASSLVPGLHTDTQYF. CDR3 bases: TGTGCCAGCAGCCTAGTACCGGGACTACACACAGATACGCAGTATTTT. This chain links TRBV12-3 or TRBV12-4 with TRBJ2-3; 7 bases fit TRBD2. J gave up 2 bases and V 6 bases, and 11 bases lay outside the gene matches. The CDR3 has 16 amino acids.

The chain uses TRBV12-3 or TRBV12-4 and TRBJ2-7; 10 bases align to TRBD2. This CDR3 comprises 16 residues. V was clipped by 4 bases and J by 2 bases; unmatched bases: 8. The CDR3 here is CASSSAPSGRPYEQYF. The CDR3 nucleotides are TGTGCCAGCAGTTCCGCCCCTAGCGGGAGACCCTACGAGCAGTACTTC.

This clonotype was detected ten times or more. In DNA, the CDR3 is TGTGCTAGTGGTTTGGGGGACAGGCCGCATCAGCCCCAGCATTTT. Protein product: CASGLGDRPHQPQHF. V is TRBV12-5 and J is TRBJ1-5; 8 nucleotides match TRBD1. CDR3 length equals 15 residues. Trimming at V came to 1 base and at J to 5 bases, leaving 4 bases not matched to a gene. The germline gives CDR1 LGHNT, CDR2 FRNRAP.

In its sample, this clonotype was seen once. This chain links TRBV12-5 with TRBJ1-5; a weak D match, TRBD1 (5 bases). The CDR3 sequence is 16 residues long. V was cut by 0 bases and J by 4 bases, with 13 bases left in between. The V gene's germline CDR1 is LGHNT and CDR2 FRNRAP. DNA of the CDR3: TGTGCTAGTGGTTTGGTTGATTCGGGACGGAATCAGCCCCAGCATTTT. Amino acids: CASGLVDSGRNQPQHF.

This clonotype was recorded a few times. This chain connects TRBV7-2 to TRBJ2-3; 10 bases agree with TRBD1. J gave up 3 bases and V 0 bases, and 6 bases lay outside the gene matches. Germline V gene lookup returns CDR1 SGHTA and CDR2 FQGNSA. The CDR3 is made up of 17 amino acids. As DNA, the CDR3 is TGTGCCAGCAGCTTAGCCGGGACAGGGGTTCGGACAGATACGCAGTATTTT. Its protein product is CASSLAGTGVRTDTQYF.

The rearrangement links TRBV7-9 to TRBJ2-7; 9 bases are a match to TRBD1. Looked up from germline, CDR1 is SEHNR and CDR2 is FQNEAQ (reference sequence). V lost 0 bases to trimming and J lost 5 bases; unmatched junction nucleotides: 5. This CDR3 contains 15 residues. The CDR3 region has the DNA TGTGCCAGCAGCTTAGCAGGGGACAGGGTCCACGAGCAGTACTTC. The encoded protein is CASSLAGDRVHEQYF.

V and J are TRBV20-1 and TRBJ2-3; 9 positions match TRBD1. The CDR3 is 14 amino acids. Germline CDR1 is DFQATT and CDR2 is SNEGSKA (reference sequence). V was pared by 5 bases and J by 4 bases, with 7 bases of the junction left unmatched. The CDR3 loop reads CSAPPRTGADTQYF. The CDR3 coding sequence is TGCAGTGCTCCCCCCCGGACAGGGGCAGATACGCAGTATTTT.

On this clonotype: One base away lies a much larger clone, so this may be a sequencing read error. V is TRBV2 and J is TRBJ2-3; weak D call: TRBD1 (6 bases). The CDR3 has 14 residues. From germline, CDR1 is SNHLY and CDR2 FYNNEI. Trimming shortened V by 8 bases and J by 6 bases, and 18 bases separated the two germline ends. CDR3 amino acids: CASYRAQGVDTQYF. In nucleotides, the CDR3 is TGTGCCAGCTACAGGGCCCAAGGAGTTGATACGCAGTATTTT.

This clonotype was observed a single time. This sequence joins TRBV28 and TRBJ1-5, with D perhaps TRBD1 (5 bases). The CDR3 totals 13 residues. With 11 bases removed from V and 2 bases from J, the gap between germline ends came to 13 bases. Germline assignment: CDR1 MDHEN and CDR2 SYDVKM. CDR3 nucleotide sequence: TGTGCCGGGGGGGGGAACGGCAATCAGCCCCAGCATTTT. It codes for CAGGGNGNQPQHF.

To note about this clonotype: This may be a read error: a much more frequent sequence differs by one nucleotide. This CDR3 fails to terminate in the conserved phenylalanine or tryptophan, so it likely reflects a read error. The CDR3 spells CASQSGAPGNEQFV. The CDR3 DNA reads as TGTGCCAGCCAGAGCGGGGCCCCGGGGAATGAGCAGTTCGTC. The rearrangement joins TRBV11-3 to TRBJ2-1; 7 positions match TRBD2. The junction had 11 bases not matched to a gene; V was cut back by 8 bases and J by 7 bases. CDR1 is SGHNT and CDR2 is YENEEA in the germline V gene. CDR3 size: 14 residues.

The J gene is TRBJ2-3, the V gene TRBV20-1; TRBD2 matches 11 bases. The germline V gene encodes CDR1 DFQATT and CDR2 SNEGSKA (reference sequence). J gave up 2 bases and V 3 bases, and 7 bases lay outside the gene matches. This CDR3 has 16 amino acids. CDR3 region: CSASLRLAGSTDTQYF. The DNA of the CDR3 is TGCAGTGCTAGTCTAAGACTAGCGGGATCCACAGATACGCAGTATTTT.

CDR3 nucleotides: TGCAGTGCAGGGGCTAATGAAAAACTGTTTTTT. Translation: CSAGANEKLFF. This sequence joins TRBV20-1 and TRBJ1-4; D is possibly TRBD1 (5 bases). V was pared by 6 bases and J by 3 bases, with 5 bases between. Germline V lookup: CDR1 DFQATT, CDR2 SNEGSKA (reference sequence). This CDR3 contains 11 residues.

This clonotype has just a few counts. The chain links TRBV20-1 to TRBJ2-5; 9 bases are a match to TRBD2. CDR3 size: 15 residues. Germline lookup yields CDR1 DFQATT and CDR2 SNEGSKA (reference sequence). V was clipped by 3 bases and J by 5 bases; unmatched bases: 10. The CDR3 DNA reads as TGCAGTGCTAGGCCGGGGGGCGGGAGGGGCGAGACCCAGTACTTC. Translating it yields CSARPGGGRGETQYF.

This clonotype was found many times. The chain links TRBV9 to TRBJ2-7, with D perhaps TRBD2 (5 bases). The germline V and J ends were trimmed by 0 bases and 7 bases, with 14 bases remaining between them. Per germline, CDR1 SGDLS and CDR2 YYNGEE. There are 14 residues in the CDR3. The CDR3 region is CASSVAPGMGEQYF. In DNA form, the CDR3 reads TGTGCCAGCAGCGTAGCCCCCGGGATGGGAGAGCAGTACTTC.

V gene TRBV20-1 combines with J gene TRBJ2-4; 8 nucleotides line up with TRBD2. TRBJ2-7 matches the DNA end more closely, so the J call is doubtful. The CDR3 has 14 residues. Germline loops: CDR1 DFQATT, CDR2 SNEGSKA (reference sequence). CDR3 in amino acids: CSVEPGLDNYEQYF. The CDR3 bases are TGCAGTGTCGAACCGGGACTAGACAATTACGAGCAGTACTTC.

Turning to this clonotype: A much larger clonotype is one base distant, so this may be a read error. The CDR3 nucleotides are TGCAGCGTTGGGGGAGTTGCAGATACGCAGTATTTT. As protein: CSVGGVADTQYF. This rearrangement joins TRBV29-1 to TRBJ2-3; perhaps TRBD2 as D (5 bases). Between the trimmed V and J ends, which lost 4 bases and 4 bases, there was a span of 9 bases. Germline CDR1 reads SQVTM; CDR2 reads ANQGSEA. The CDR3 runs to 12 residues.

This clonotype appeared a few times. The gene calls are TRBV7-3 and TRBJ2-2; D remains unclear. The CDR3 extends over 16 amino acids. The V end was cut by 5 bases, the J end by 1 base, with 14 bases between. Germline assignment: CDR1 SGHTA and CDR2 FQGTGA. The CDR3 here is CASSGDKHLNTGELFF. CDR3 DNA: TGTGCCAGCAGCGGAGACAAGCACCTGAACACCGGGGAGCTGTTTTTT.

The V call is TRBV15, the J call TRBJ2-1; D possibly corresponds to TRBD1 (6 bases). Germline assignment: CDR1 LNHNV and CDR2 YYDKDF (reference sequence). With 4 bases removed from V and 4 bases from J, the gap between germline ends came to 11 bases. CDR3 length: 14 residues. This chain's CDR3 is CATSIGGLYNEQFF. CDR3 DNA sequence: TGTGCCACCAGCATAGGGGGTCTATACAATGAGCAGTTCTTC.

The V gene is TRBV20-1, the J gene TRBJ2-2, with 7 bases aligning to TRBD1. Trimming removed 4 bases from V and 4 bases from J; junction bases left unmatched: 3. CDR3 length: 13 amino acids. Looked up from germline, CDR1 is DFQATT and CDR2 is SNEGSKA (reference sequence). The CDR3, as DNA: TGCAGTGCTACCAGGGGGATCACCGGGGAGCTGTTTTTT. This translates into CSATRGITGELFF.